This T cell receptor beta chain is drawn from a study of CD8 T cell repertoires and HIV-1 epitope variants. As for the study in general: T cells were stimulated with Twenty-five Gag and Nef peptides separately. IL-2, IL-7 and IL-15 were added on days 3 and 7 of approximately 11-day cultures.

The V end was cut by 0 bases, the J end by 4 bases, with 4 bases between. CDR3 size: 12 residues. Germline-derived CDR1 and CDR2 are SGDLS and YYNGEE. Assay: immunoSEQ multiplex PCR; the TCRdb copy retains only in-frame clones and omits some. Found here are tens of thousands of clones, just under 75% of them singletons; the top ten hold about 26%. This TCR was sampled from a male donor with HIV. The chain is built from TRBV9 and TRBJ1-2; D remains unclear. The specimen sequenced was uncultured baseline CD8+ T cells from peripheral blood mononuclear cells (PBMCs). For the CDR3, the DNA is TGTGCCAGCAGCGTAGTTGGCTATGGCTACACCTTC. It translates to CASSVVGYGYTF.